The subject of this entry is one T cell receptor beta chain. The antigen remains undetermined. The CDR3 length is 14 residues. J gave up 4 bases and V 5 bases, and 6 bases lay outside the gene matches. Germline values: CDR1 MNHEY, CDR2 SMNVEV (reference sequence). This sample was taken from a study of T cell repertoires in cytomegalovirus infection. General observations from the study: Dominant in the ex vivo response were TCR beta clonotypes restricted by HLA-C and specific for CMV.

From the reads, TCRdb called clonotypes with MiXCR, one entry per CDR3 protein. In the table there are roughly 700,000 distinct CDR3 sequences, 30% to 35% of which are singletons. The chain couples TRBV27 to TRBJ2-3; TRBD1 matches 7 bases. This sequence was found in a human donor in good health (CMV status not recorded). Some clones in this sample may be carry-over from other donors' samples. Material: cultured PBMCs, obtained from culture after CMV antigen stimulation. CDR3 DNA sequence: TGTGCCAGCAGTCCCAGGGGGTCACCAGATACGCAGTATTTT. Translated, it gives CASSPRGSPDTQYF.